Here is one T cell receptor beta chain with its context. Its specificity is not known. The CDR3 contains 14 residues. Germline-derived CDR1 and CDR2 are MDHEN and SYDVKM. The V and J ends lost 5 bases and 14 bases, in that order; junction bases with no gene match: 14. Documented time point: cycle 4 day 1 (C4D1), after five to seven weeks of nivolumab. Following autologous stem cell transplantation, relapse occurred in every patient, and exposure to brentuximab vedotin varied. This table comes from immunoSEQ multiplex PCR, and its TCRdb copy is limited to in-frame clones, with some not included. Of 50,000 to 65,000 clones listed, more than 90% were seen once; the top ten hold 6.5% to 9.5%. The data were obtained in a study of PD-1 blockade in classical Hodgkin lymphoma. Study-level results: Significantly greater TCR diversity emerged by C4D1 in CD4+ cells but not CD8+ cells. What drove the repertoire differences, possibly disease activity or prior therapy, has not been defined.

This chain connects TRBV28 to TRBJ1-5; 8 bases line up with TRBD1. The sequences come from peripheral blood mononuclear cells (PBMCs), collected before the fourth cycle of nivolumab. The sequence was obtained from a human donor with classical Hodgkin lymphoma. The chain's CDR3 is CASSLTGGTRTEHF. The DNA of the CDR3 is TGTGCCAGCAGTCTAACAGGGGGAACTCGAACAGAGCATTTT. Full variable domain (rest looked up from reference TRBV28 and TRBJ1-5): DVKVTQSSRYLVKRTGEKVFLECVQDMDHENMFWYRQDPGLGLRLIYFSYDVKMKEKGDIPEGYSVSREKKERFSLILESASTNQTSMYLCASSLTGGTRTEHFGDGTRLSIL.